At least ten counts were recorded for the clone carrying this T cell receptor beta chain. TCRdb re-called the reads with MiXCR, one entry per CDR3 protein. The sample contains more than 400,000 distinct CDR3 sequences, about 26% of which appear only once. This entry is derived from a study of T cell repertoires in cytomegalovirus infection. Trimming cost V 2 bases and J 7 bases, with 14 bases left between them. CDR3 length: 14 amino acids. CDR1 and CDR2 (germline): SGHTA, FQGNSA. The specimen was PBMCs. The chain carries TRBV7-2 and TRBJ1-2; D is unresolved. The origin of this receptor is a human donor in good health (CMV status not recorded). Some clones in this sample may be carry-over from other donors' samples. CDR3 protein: CASSLNPWGFGYTF. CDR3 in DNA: TGTGCCAGCAGCTTAAACCCCTGGGGTTTTGGCTACACCTTC.